The 2 T cell receptor beta chains reported below all come from one sample, sequenced in a study of Ad26.COV2.S vaccination and SARS-CoV-2 variants. The method was immunoSEQ multiplex PCR; TCRdb's version includes in-frame clones alone and lacks a portion of them. This sample carries about 680,000 clones, around 89% of them seen once, and the ten largest clones take approximately 1.5%. As to treatment: roughly 20 received Ad26.COV2.S at low or high dose, single or two shots; 5 received placebo; per-sample allocation not given. Repertoires come from day 63 after the first vaccine or placebo injection. The sequencing here drew on peripheral blood, taken in a trial of Ad26.COV2.S vaccine versus placebo. The receptors here all came from a person between 18 and 65 years old who received the Ad26.COV2.S COVID-19 vaccine or a placebo.

The rearrangement links TRBV6-6 to TRBJ2-7; 7 nucleotides align to TRBD2. The CDR3 covers 13 residues. J gave up 6 bases and V 7 bases, and 9 bases lay outside the gene matches. Germline CDR1 is MNHNY and CDR2 is SVGAGI (reference sequence). As DNA, the CDR3 is TGTGCCAGCAAAAGGGAGGGGATGACCGAGCAGTACTTC. It codes for CASKREGMTEQYF.

This clone was counted once. The chain combines TRBV3-1 (or the pseudogene TRBV3-2) with TRBJ2-7; D possibly corresponds to TRBD1 (5 bases). Germline V gene lookup returns CDR1 LGHDT and CDR2 YNNKEL (reference sequence). The length of the CDR3 is 15 residues. V was trimmed by 2 bases and J by 2 bases, leaving 13 bases between them. CDR3 region: CASSQQGTPTYEQYF. The DNA of the CDR3 is TGTGCCAGCAGCCAACAGGGTACTCCTACCTACGAGCAGTACTTC.